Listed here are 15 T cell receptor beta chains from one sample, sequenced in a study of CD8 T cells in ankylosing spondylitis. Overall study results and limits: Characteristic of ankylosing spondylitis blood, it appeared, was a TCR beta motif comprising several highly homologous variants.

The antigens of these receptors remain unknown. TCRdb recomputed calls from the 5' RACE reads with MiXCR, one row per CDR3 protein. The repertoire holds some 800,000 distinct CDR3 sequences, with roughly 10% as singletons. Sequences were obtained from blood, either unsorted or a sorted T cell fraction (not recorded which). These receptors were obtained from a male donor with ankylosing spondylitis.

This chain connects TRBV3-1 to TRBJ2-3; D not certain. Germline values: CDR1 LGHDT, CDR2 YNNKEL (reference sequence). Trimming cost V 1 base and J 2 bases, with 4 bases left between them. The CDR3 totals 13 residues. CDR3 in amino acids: CASSQGITDTQYF. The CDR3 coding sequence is TGTGCCAGCAGCCAAGGGATCACAGATACGCAGTATTTT.

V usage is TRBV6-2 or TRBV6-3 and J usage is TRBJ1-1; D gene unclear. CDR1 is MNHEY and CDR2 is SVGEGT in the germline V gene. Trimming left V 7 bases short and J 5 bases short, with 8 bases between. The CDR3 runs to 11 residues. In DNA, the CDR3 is TGTGCCAGCATTCGGCGGACTGAAGCTTTCTTT. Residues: CASIRRTEAFF.

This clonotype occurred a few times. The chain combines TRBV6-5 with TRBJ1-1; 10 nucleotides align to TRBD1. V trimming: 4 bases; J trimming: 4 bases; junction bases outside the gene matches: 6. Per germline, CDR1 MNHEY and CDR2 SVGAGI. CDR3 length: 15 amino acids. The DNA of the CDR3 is TGTGCCAGCAGTTGGACAGGGGGGTCGGGCACTGAAGCTTTCTTT. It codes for CASSWTGGSGTEAFF.

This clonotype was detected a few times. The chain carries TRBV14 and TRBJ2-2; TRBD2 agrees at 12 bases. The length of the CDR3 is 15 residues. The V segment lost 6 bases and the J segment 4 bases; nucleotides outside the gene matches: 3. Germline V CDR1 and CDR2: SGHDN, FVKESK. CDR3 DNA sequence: TGTGCCAGCAGTCGGACTAGCGGGGTCACCGGGGAGCTGTTTTTT. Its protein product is CASSRTSGVTGELFF.

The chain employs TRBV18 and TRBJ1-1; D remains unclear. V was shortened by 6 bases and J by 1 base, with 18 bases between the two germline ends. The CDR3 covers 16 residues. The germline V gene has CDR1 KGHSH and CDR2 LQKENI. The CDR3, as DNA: TGTGCCAGCTCCTTAGGGATACTTAAGACGAACACTGAAGCTTTCTTT. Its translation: CASSLGILKTNTEAFF.

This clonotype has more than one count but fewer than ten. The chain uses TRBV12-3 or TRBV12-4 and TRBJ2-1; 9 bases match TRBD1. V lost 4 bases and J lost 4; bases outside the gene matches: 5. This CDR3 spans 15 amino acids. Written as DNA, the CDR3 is TGTGCCAGCAGTTCTCGGGACAGGGTTTACAATGAGCAGTTCTTC. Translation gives CASSSRDRVYNEQFF.

The CDR3 loop is CASSFPGTGSVQYF. The CDR3 nucleotides are TGTGCCAGCAGCTTTCCCGGGACAGGGTCGGTGCAGTACTTC. V usage is TRBV7-9 and J usage is TRBJ2-7; 9 nucleotides align to TRBD1. Germline V gene data show CDR1 as SEHNR and CDR2 as FQNEAQ (reference sequence). This CDR3 comprises 14 residues. Unmatched junction bases numbered 9, after V lost 3 bases and J lost 9 bases.

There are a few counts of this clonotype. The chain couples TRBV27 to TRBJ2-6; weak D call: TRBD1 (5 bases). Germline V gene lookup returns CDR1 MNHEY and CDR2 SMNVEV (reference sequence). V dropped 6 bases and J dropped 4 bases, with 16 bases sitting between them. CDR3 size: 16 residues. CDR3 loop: CASSHYYRTGANVLTF. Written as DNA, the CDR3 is TGTGCCAGCAGCCACTACTATCGGACAGGGGCCAACGTCCTGACTTTC.

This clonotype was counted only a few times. CDR3 sequence: CASSYTGEEGYTF. CDR3 nucleotide sequence: TGCGCCAGCAGCTATACAGGGGAGGAGGGCTACACCTTC. The chain recombines TRBV4-3 with TRBJ1-2, with 7 bases matching TRBD1. Losses at the gene ends were 5 bases for V and 8 bases for J; bases not matched to a gene: 8. The CDR3 length is 13 residues. Germline CDR1 LGHNA, CDR2 YSLEER.

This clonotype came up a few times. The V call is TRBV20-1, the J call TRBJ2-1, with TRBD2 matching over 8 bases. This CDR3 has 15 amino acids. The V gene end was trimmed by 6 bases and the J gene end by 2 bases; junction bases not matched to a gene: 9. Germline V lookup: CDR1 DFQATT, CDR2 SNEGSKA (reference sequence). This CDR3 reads CSALSGSWAYNEQFF. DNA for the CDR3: TGCAGTGCGCTCAGCGGGAGTTGGGCCTACAATGAGCAGTTCTTC.

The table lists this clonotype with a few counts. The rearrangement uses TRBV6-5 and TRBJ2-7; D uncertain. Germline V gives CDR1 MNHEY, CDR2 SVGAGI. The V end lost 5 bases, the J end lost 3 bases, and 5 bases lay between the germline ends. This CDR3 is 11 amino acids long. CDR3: CASSNLYEQYF. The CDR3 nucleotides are TGTGCCAGCAGTAACCTCTACGAGCAGTACTTC.

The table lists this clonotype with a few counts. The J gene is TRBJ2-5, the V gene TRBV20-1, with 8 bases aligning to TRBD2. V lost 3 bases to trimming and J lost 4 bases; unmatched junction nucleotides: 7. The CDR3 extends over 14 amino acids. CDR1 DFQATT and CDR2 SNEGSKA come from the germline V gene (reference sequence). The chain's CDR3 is CSASATGGLETQYF. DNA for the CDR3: TGCAGTGCTAGTGCGACGGGGGGGCTAGAGACCCAGTACTTC.

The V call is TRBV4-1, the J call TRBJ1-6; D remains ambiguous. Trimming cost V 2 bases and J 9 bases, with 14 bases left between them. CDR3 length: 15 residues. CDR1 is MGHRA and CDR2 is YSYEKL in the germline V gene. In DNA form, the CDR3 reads TGCGCCAGCAGCCAATTCACAGACTTGGGTTCACCCCTCCACTTT. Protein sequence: CASSQFTDLGSPLHF.

The CDR3 loop reads CSEEIAGGHEQFF. CDR3 sequence (DNA): TGCAGTGAAGAAATAGCGGGGGGACATGAGCAGTTCTTC. V is TRBV20-1 and J is TRBJ2-1, with TRBD2 matching over 10 bases. This CDR3 contains 13 residues. Germline V lookup: CDR1 DFQATT, CDR2 SNEGSKA (reference sequence). Trimming at V came to 7 bases and at J to 8 bases, leaving 8 bases not matched to a gene.

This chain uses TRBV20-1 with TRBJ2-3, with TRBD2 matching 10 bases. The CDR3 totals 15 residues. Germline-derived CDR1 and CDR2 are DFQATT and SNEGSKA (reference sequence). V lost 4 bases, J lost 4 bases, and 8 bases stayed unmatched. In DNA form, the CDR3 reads TGCAGTGCTACCTCCCCTAGCGGGAGCTCAGATACGCAGTATTTT. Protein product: CSATSPSGSSDTQYF.